This TCR beta chain was profiled in a study of graft-versus-host responses after intestinal transplantation. The overall study: Recipients were all induced with anti-thymocyte globulin, then given tacrolimus and steroids for about 3 years.

Comments on this clone: Its antigen remains unidentified.

The V end was cut by 3 bases, the J end by 10 bases, with 4 bases between. Germline V lookup: CDR1 SQVTM, CDR2 ANQGSEA. This CDR3 spans 9 amino acids. TCRdb's table, derived via immunoSEQ multiplex PCR, lists solely in-frame clones and lacks some. The sample consists of around 100,000 clones, more than 90% of them appearing once. The sample was unstimulated CD4+ T cells sorted from spleen or lymph node cells, taken before transplant. The chain combines TRBV29-1 with TRBJ2-1; no reliable D call. The sequence derives from a human donor who was the organ donor for an intestinal transplant. CDR3 in DNA: TGCAGCGTTGATAGGGAGCAGTTCTTC. Translation: CSVDREQFF.